This T cell receptor beta chain was identified during a study of blood T cells in healthy people across ages. Study conclusions and caveats: Among T cells, TCR beta diversity per million cells dropped roughly linearly as age rose.

Researchers report isolating at least 6 million PBMCs per sample. For the second PCR, which ran for 7 to 11 cycles, a sample-barcoded 5' primer and a J-beta primer mix were used. Every cDNA molecule bore a tag from a template-switch adaptor containing 12 random nucleotides. TCRdb reanalysed the 5' RACE reads using MiXCR and keeps one entry per CDR3 protein. The sample comprises about 720,000 distinct CDR3 sequences, roughly 20% of which are singletons, and less than 25% rests with the top ten. Trimming cost V 0 bases and J 3 bases; bases outside gene matches: 8. CDR3 length: 17 amino acids. Per the germline V gene, CDR1 is SGHRS and CDR2 is YFSETQ. A few counts support this clonotype. What it binds is unknown.

The receptor's source is a man in his 70s in good health. Sequencing used blood. J is TRBJ2-1 and V is TRBV5-1; TRBD1 aligns across 8 bases. The CDR3 sequence is CASSLEYIGQGYNEQFF. CDR3 bases: TGCGCCAGCAGCTTGGAGTATATAGGACAGGGCTACAATGAGCAGTTCTTC.